Below are 29 T cell receptor beta chains sequenced from a single sample in a study of blood T cells in healthy people across ages. The use of a sample-barcoded 5' primer and a J-beta primer mix characterized a second PCR of about 7 to 12 cycles. TCRdb itself ran the 5' RACE reads through MiXCR, one entry per CDR3 protein. The data show 600,000 to 800,000 distinct CDR3 sequences, with under 65% seen just once and about 13% held by the top ten. Input material: blood. These receptors all come from a woman of 80 years or more in good health.

Here the CDR3 reads CASSFKRGYYNEQFF. The CDR3 DNA follows: TGTGCCAGCAGCTTCAAGCGGGGTTACTACAATGAGCAGTTCTTC. The chain couples TRBV11-2 to TRBJ2-1; the match to TRBD2 covers 7 bases. Germline lookup yields CDR1 SGHAT and CDR2 FQNNGV. The CDR3 extends over 15 amino acids. V was pared by 3 bases and J by 3 bases, with 5 bases of the junction left unmatched.

The rearrangement uses TRBV2 and TRBJ2-6; TRBD2 agrees at 8 bases. The CDR3 extends over 16 amino acids. V trimming: 10 bases; J trimming: 3 bases; junction bases outside the gene matches: 11. CDR1 and CDR2 (germline): SNHLY, FYNNEI. CDR3 sequence: CATGQREQNGANVLTF. The CDR3 coding sequence is TGTGCCACCGGTCAGCGGGAGCAAAATGGGGCCAACGTCCTGACTTTC.

V usage is TRBV2 and J usage is TRBJ2-3; D not certain. V was trimmed by 6 bases and J by 2 bases, leaving 15 bases between them. Germline V gives CDR1 SNHLY, CDR2 FYNNEI. The CDR3 runs to 15 residues. The CDR3 protein is CASSPVRPFTDTQYF. The CDR3 DNA sequence: TGTGCCAGCAGCCCGGTTCGGCCTTTCACAGATACGCAGTATTTT.

In DNA, the CDR3 is TGCGCCAGCAGCCAAGAATTAGGGTCCTATGGCTACACCTTC. It encodes CASSQELGSYGYTF. The chain links TRBV4-3 to TRBJ1-2; no reliable D call. This CDR3 comprises 14 residues. V was pared by 0 bases and J by 4 bases, with 9 bases between. The germline V gene has CDR1 LGHNA and CDR2 YSLEER.

The V and J genes are TRBV4-1 and TRBJ1-4; D is ambiguous. The V and J ends lost 1 base and 8 bases respectively, with 14 bases between them. The germline V gene has CDR1 MGHRA and CDR2 YSYEKL. This CDR3 region has 15 residues. The CDR3 DNA reads TGCGCCAGCAGCCAAGTGGCAGGCTCGGGGGAAAAACTGTTTTTT. Residues: CASSQVAGSGEKLFF.

V and J are TRBV10-3 and TRBJ2-1; TRBD2 aligns across 9 bases. The J segment lost 9 bases and the V segment lost 9 bases, leaving 9 bases of the junction unmatched. The CDR3 totals 13 residues. Per the germline V gene, CDR1 is ENHRY and CDR2 is SYGVKD. The CDR3 DNA sequence: TGTGCCATTCAGCGGGGGGAAGGGAGTGAGCAGTTCTTC. Translating it yields CAIQRGEGSEQFF.

The J gene is TRBJ2-6, the V gene TRBV15; no firm D call. The CDR3 consists of 14 residues. Trimming took off 4 bases at V and 4 bases at J, with 8 bases between the two ends. Per germline, CDR1 LNHNV and CDR2 YYDKDF (reference sequence). The CDR3 sequence is CATSNSTGANVLTF. CDR3 in DNA: TGTGCCACCAGCAATAGTACAGGGGCCAACGTCCTGACTTTC.

This clonotype was observed a handful of times. Given a much more abundant clone one base away, this may be a read error. V usage is TRBV10-3 and J usage is TRBJ2-1, with D possibly called TRBD1 or TRBD2 (5 bases each). Germline V lookup: CDR1 ENHRY, CDR2 SYGVKD. Trimming cost V 6 bases and J 6 bases, with 15 bases left between them. The CDR3 consists of 14 residues. This chain's CDR3 is CAIRGVVSPNEQFF. The CDR3 DNA is TGTGCCATCAGGGGGGTAGTTAGCCCCAATGAGCAGTTCTTC.

This clonotype was detected many times. This chain links TRBV6-6 with TRBJ2-5; a possible D gene is TRBD1 (5 bases). V was shortened by 8 bases and J by 1 base, with 11 bases between the two germline ends. From germline, CDR1 is MNHNY and CDR2 SVGAGI (reference sequence). This CDR3 spans 13 amino acids. CDR3 coding DNA: TGTGCCAGCGGGGCTAATCTCCAAGAGACCCAGTACTTC. Translating it yields CASGANLQETQYF.

The chain combines TRBV4-2 with TRBJ1-2; D unresolved. The CDR3 spans 14 residues. From germline, CDR1 is LGHNA and CDR2 YNFKEQ. V was shortened by 4 bases and J by 8 bases, with 17 bases between the two germline ends. The CDR3 nucleotides read TGTGCCAGCAGCCCCTCTGTCGGGGATGACGGCTACACCTTC. Residues: CASSPSVGDDGYTF.

This clonotype appeared many times. J is TRBJ2-7 and V is TRBV12-3 or TRBV12-4; the D gene is possibly TRBD1 (6 bases). The length of the CDR3 is 14 residues. V shed 1 base and J shed 3 bases, with 10 bases lying between them. The CDR3 sequence is CASSLDRVVYEQYF. The CDR3, as DNA: TGTGCCAGCAGTTTAGACAGGGTTGTCTACGAGCAGTACTTC.

This chain joins TRBV6-5 and TRBJ2-1; tentatively, D is TRBD2 (5 bases). With the DNA end fitting TRBJ2-7 better, the J assignment may be wrong. The CDR3 loop spans 16 amino acids. Germline-derived CDR1 and CDR2 are MNHEY and SVGAGI. CDR3 nucleotides: TGTGCCAGCAGTTACTTAGTGGGGAGCTCCTACAATGAGCAGTACTTC. Its translation: CASSYLVGSSYNEQYF.

With regard to this clonotype: With a much larger clone just one base away, this may be a read error. The chain employs TRBV12-3 or TRBV12-4 and TRBJ2-5; no firm D call. Trimming removed 6 bases at V and 11 bases at J, with 19 bases between. The length of the CDR3 is 13 residues. DNA for the CDR3: TGTGCCAGCAGCTTCACGACCCGAAATGAGCAGTACTTC. It encodes CASSFTTRNEQYF.

This clonotype was counted ten times or more. The chain employs TRBV7-2 and TRBJ2-3; D possibly matches TRBD1 or TRBD2 (5 bases each). CDR3 size: 16 residues. Trimming shortened V by 4 bases and J by 0 bases, and 14 bases separated the two germline ends. Germline V gene data show CDR1 as SGHTA and CDR2 as FQGNSA. CDR3 region: CASSSRGGPSTDTQYF. CDR3 nucleotides: TGTGCCAGCAGCTCACGGGGCGGTCCGAGCACAGATACGCAGTATTTT.

This clonotype was observed a few times. This may come from a read error, since a much larger clone is one base off. The V call is TRBV29-1, the J call TRBJ2-1; TRBD2 might be the D (6 bases). V was shortened by 5 bases and J by 10 bases, with 21 bases between the two germline ends. CDR3 size: 14 residues. The germline CDR1 and CDR2 sequences are SQVTM and ANQGSEA. Here the CDR3 DNA reads TGCAGCGTTAGCGCGGGAAACTCCCCCAGGGAGCAGTTCTTC. This translates into CSVSAGNSPREQFF.

The gene calls are TRBV12-3 or TRBV12-4 and TRBJ2-3, with D tentatively TRBD2 (6 bases). Trimming shortened V by 7 bases and J by 2 bases, and 22 bases separated the two germline ends. The CDR3 length is 17 residues. The CDR3 protein is CASNLSQGGGITDTQYF. CDR3 DNA sequence: TGTGCCAGCAACCTCTCTCAGGGAGGTGGGATCACAGATACGCAGTATTTT.

This clonotype was found many times. The gene calls are TRBV4-1 and TRBJ2-1; the D is unclear. Trimming shortened V by 4 bases and J by 8 bases, and 15 bases separated the two germline ends. The germline V gene has CDR1 MGHRA and CDR2 YSYEKL. The CDR3 sequence is 14 residues long. The CDR3 bases are TGCGCCAGCAGCCTACGTGGTCTAATCGATGAGCAGTTCTTC. Protein: CASSLRGLIDEQFF.

The table lists this clonotype with a few counts. The chain employs TRBV21-1 and TRBJ2-1. TRBV21-1 has pseudogene status. CDR3 length: 15 amino acids. CDR3 sequence reads: CASSKQLTVYNEQFF. DNA for the CDR3: TGTGCCAGCAGCAAACAGCTAACAGTTTACAATGAGCAGTTCTTC.

This clonotype appeared many times. The V gene is TRBV5-1, the J gene TRBJ2-7, with D perhaps given as TRBD1 or TRBD2 (5 bases each). Trimming cost V 0 bases and J 6 bases, with 10 bases left between them. The CDR3 length is 13 residues. Germline-derived CDR1 and CDR2 are SGHRS and YFSETQ. CDR3 in DNA: TGCGCCAGCAGCTTGGAATGGGGGAGCGAGCAGTACTTC. It translates to CASSLEWGSEQYF.

As regards this clonotype: A read error is possible here, since a much larger clone lies one base away. The gene calls are TRBV10-3 and TRBJ1-1, with 10 bases identical to TRBD1. V shed 5 bases and J 6 bases; nucleotides not matched to a gene: 9. The CDR3 extends over 15 amino acids. Germline CDR1 reads ENHRY; CDR2 reads SYGVKD. The CDR3 sequence: CAISPGQGFRAEAFF. CDR3 nucleotides: TGTGCCATCAGTCCGGGACAGGGGTTTCGCGCTGAAGCTTTCTTT.

This clonotype was seen more than once but under ten times. V and J are TRBV20-1 and TRBJ1-5; 8 bases fit TRBD1. J gave up 5 bases and V 0 bases, and 9 bases lay outside the gene matches. CDR3 length equals 16 residues. Germline V lookup: CDR1 DFQATT, CDR2 SNEGSKA (reference sequence). CDR3 region: CSARDFKQGGDQPQHF. The CDR3 DNA is TGCAGTGCTAGAGATTTTAAACAGGGGGGGGATCAGCCCCAGCATTTT.

There are a few counts of this clonotype. The chain recombines TRBV27 with TRBJ2-7; D possibly corresponds to TRBD1 (6 bases). This CDR3 is built from 12 residues. CDR1 MNHEY and CDR2 SMNVEV come from the germline V gene (reference sequence). V lost 6 bases and J 3 bases, leaving 9 bases between the germline ends. Here the CDR3 reads CASREQGYEQYF. Here the CDR3 DNA reads TGTGCCAGCAGGGAACAGGGCTACGAGCAGTACTTC.

As to this clonotype: A much larger clone is a single base away; this may be a read error. The CDR3 sequence: CASSSRTSGRVRYEQFF. In nucleotides, the CDR3 is TGTGCCAGCAGTTCTCGGACTAGCGGGAGGGTCAGATATGAGCAGTTCTTC. The genes are TRBV12-3 or TRBV12-4 and TRBJ2-1, with 15 bases matching TRBD2. This CDR3 contains 17 residues. The trim removed 4 bases at V and 8 bases at J, leaving 9 bases unmatched.

V gene TRBV11-3 combines with J gene TRBJ2-1, with TRBD1 as a possible D gene (6 bases). Trimming cost V 5 bases and J 5 bases, with 19 bases left between them. This CDR3 has 16 residues. Germline assignment: CDR1 SGHNT and CDR2 YENEEA. This CDR3 reads CASSPNLGGLDNEQFF. CDR3 DNA sequence: TGTGCCAGCAGCCCCAATCTTGGGGGCCTGGACAATGAGCAGTTCTTC.

This clonotype occurred once. The chain uses TRBV28 and TRBJ1-2; 12 nucleotides align to TRBD1. This CDR3 spans 14 amino acids. The junction had 7 bases not matched to a gene; V was cut back by 8 bases and J by 6 bases. Germline V gene data show CDR1 as MDHEN and CDR2 as SYDVKM. The CDR3 bases are TGTGCCAGCTGGGACAGGGGGCTATCGGATGGCTACACCTTC. This translates into CASWDRGLSDGYTF.

This sequence joins TRBV7-9 and TRBJ1-1; 9 nucleotides agree with TRBD1. Trimming cost V 5 bases and J 1 base; bases outside gene matches: 8. CDR1 and CDR2 (germline): SEHNR, FQNEAQ (reference sequence). This CDR3 has 16 residues. CDR3 sequence (DNA): TGTGCCAGCAGCCCCAAGGGACAGGGAACGAACACTGAAGCTTTCTTT. Amino acids: CASSPKGQGTNTEAFF. Full variable domain (outside the CDR3, taken from reference TRBV7-9 and TRBJ1-1): DTGVSQNPRHKITKRGQNVTFRCDPISEHNRLYWYRQTLGQGPEFLTYFQNEAQLEKSRLLSDRFSAERPKGSFSTLEIQRTEQGDSAMYLCASSPKGQGTNTEAFFGQGTRLTVV.

A remark on this clonotype: This may come from a read error, since a much larger clone is one base off. The V call is TRBV3-1, the J call TRBJ2-1; D uncertain. CDR1 is LGHDT, CDR2 YNNKEL, per germline (reference sequence). V dropped 0 bases and J dropped 4 bases, with 4 bases sitting between them. There are 13 residues in the CDR3. The CDR3 reads CASSQETYNEQFF. CDR3 DNA sequence: TGTGCCAGCAGCCAAGAGACGTACAATGAGCAGTTCTTC.

About this clonotype itself: At one boundary the junction diverges from the germline segment, which might be a read error. V usage is TRBV10-3 and J usage is TRBJ2-3, with 9 bases identical to TRBD2. This CDR3 region has 14 residues. Germline CDR1 and CDR2: ENHRY and SYGVKD. The CDR3 region has the DNA TGCGCCATCAGTGAGAGACTAGCGGCAGATACGCAGTATTTT. Its translation is CAISERLAADTQYF.

This rearrangement joins TRBV29-1 to TRBJ1-1; D is unclear. Trimming took 1 base from V and 6 from J, leaving 12 bases between them. This CDR3 is 13 amino acids long. Germline CDR1 and CDR2: SQVTM and ANQGSEA. CDR3 sequence (DNA): TGCAGCGTTGAAGGGACTCTGGAGGCTGAAGCTTTCTTT. Translating it yields CSVEGTLEAEAFF.